The following is a TCR beta chain sequence with its context. It lacks a known antigen. Per-base qualities were not stored, and no clone one base away is much larger. The cysteine opens and the phenylalanine closes a CDR3 of 15 amino acids. Only the CDR3 DNA is retained, 45 bases long and in frame from the first base. Relative to germline, V is missing 6 bases and J is missing 6 bases, with 8 bases of the junction outside any gene match. The germline V gene specifies MRHNA as CDR1 and SNTAGT as CDR2. This record comes from a study of PD-1 blockade in classical Hodgkin lymphoma (dated by TCRdb to the early 2020s). With regard to the full study: Nivolumab dosing was 3 mg/kg intravenously every 2 weeks, continuing until either disease progression or unacceptable toxicity. The study used TCR beta sequencing and CyTOF to define a peripheral blood immune signature of response to PD-1 blockade in classical Hodgkin lymphoma. The paper's findings and limits, for the study overall: Baseline TCR diversity was reported to be lower in newly diagnosed patients than in healthy donors and to be lower still in relapsed/refractory patients. Trial patients achieving complete response had baseline diversity similar to newly diagnosed patients, whereas partial responders and progressors had significantly lower diversity. By C4D1, a significant rise was seen in CD4+ TCR diversity but not in CD8+ TCR diversity (p=0.0027 vs p=0.16), and the rise was most apparent among complete responders (p=0.02). The study was restricted to a single clinical trial cohort, and the causes of repertoire differences, possibly disease activity or prior therapy, were left undefined. Diversity was lower in patients who began nivolumab less than 1 year after ASCT, so these patients were left out of later analyses to avoid confounding by immune reconstitution.

Interpreted using the paper, the time point label stands for: cycle 1 day 1 (C1D1), immediately before nivolumab initiation. Every trial patient had relapsed following autologous stem cell transplantation, and prior brentuximab vedotin exposure was what differed among cohorts A, B and C. The trial cohort was composed of about 54 patients with relapsed/refractory classical Hodgkin lymphoma, for whom complete response, partial response or progressive disease was recorded as best overall response. In the multi-cohort phase II CheckMate 205 trial, trial patients received single-agent nivolumab. Best overall response was determined by an independent review committee according to the 2007 International Working Group response criteria. Trial PBMCs were collected just before the start of nivolumab (C1D1) and during therapy at cycle 2 day 1 and cycle 4 day 1. Peripheral blood was collected in 8 mL Vacutainer Cell Preparation Tubes, from which PBMCs were isolated by centrifugation and then cryopreserved.

Genomic DNA was isolated using the Qiagen DNeasy kit from unsorted PBMCs as well as from negatively selected CD4+ and CD8+ fractions. Using primers that anneal to V and J segments, immunoSEQ multiplex PCR amplified the TCR beta CDR3 regions. A synthetic immune receptor repertoire was used to minimize amplification bias, and any remaining bias was removed computationally after sequencing. Regarding the original processing steps: Repertoire diversity was quantified as the Shannon entropy index using custom Python scripts. Unsorted, CD4+ and CD8+ repertoires were examined separately, except in combined analyses, for which CD4+ and CD8+ sequences were merged in silico. Clonal expansion was defined as a frequency increase of at least 2-fold after treatment compared with C1D1, and clones undetected at baseline were assigned a pseudocount of 0.5. Singleton clones were defined as clones with 0 or 1 copy at C1D1, and non-singleton clones were defined as clones with 2 or more copies. By matching protein sequences in sorted samples from the same patient, clones expanded in unsorted samples were annotated as CD4+, CD8+ or unknown. Wilcoxon tests were applied to paired samples to test diversity changes from C1D1 to C4D1. Imported from immuneACCESS, the table was reduced by TCRdb to in-frame sequences with V and J called. These copies leave out some clones; in studies compared against another copy, an unresolved V gene accounts for under half, and the cause of the remainder is not known. Clone size and the V and J calls come from that table; the DNA yielded D and trimming. The table for this sample lists some 12,000 clones; roughly four fifths of them were counted only once. Of the sample, 34% is held by the ten largest clones.

This TCR was recovered from a human donor with classical Hodgkin lymphoma. This sample comprised peripheral blood mononuclear cells (PBMCs), obtained at baseline. The chain is assembled from TRBV6-4 and TRBJ2-1, and TRBD2 matches 10 of the central bases. The DNA sequence is TGTGCCAGCAGCAAGCTAGCGGGGGCCCTCAATGAGCAGTTCTTC. Its protein product is CASSKLAGALNEQFF.